This entry lists 31 T cell receptor beta chains sequenced from one sample in a study of cytomegalovirus exposure and HLA in healthy donors (dated by TCRdb to the late 2010s). The method was the immunoSEQ multiplex PCR assay. A mixture of 60 forward primers for TCR Vbeta segments and 13 reverse primers for TCR Jbeta segments was used in the multiplex PCR. TCRdb obtained this table from immuneACCESS and retained in-frame rearrangements with V and J assigned. These tables miss some clones; where compared with another copy, unresolved V genes account for less than half of the shortfall, and the remainder is unexplained. This sample lists 50,000 to 75,000 clones; roughly four fifths were detected once. About 1.6% of the sample is taken by the ten largest. The sample consisted of PBMCs. Source of these receptors: a human donor in good health.

The genes are TRBV4-2 and TRBJ2-1; 7 bases are shared with TRBD1. V shed 4 bases and J 3 bases; nucleotides not matched to a gene: 6. Germline loops: CDR1 LGHNA, CDR2 YNFKEQ. The length of the CDR3 is 15 residues. CDR3 sequence reads: CASSLRDSSYNEQFF. The CDR3 DNA is TGTGCCAGCAGCCTCCGGGACAGCAGCTACAATGAGCAGTTCTTC.

This sequence joins TRBV19 and TRBJ1-5; the D is unclear. V was clipped by 0 bases and J by 4 bases, with 13 bases between them. This CDR3 is 16 amino acids long. CDR1 LNHDA and CDR2 SQIVND come from the germline V gene (reference sequence). Here the CDR3 reads CASSIELDIANQPQHF. CDR3 bases: TGTGCCAGTAGTATAGAGCTCGACATTGCTAATCAGCCCCAGCATTTT.

V is TRBV9 and J is TRBJ1-1; D gene uncertain. The germline V gene has CDR1 SGDLS and CDR2 YYNGEE. The CDR3 runs to 15 residues. Trimming removed 0 bases from V and 0 bases from J, with 9 bases in between. CDR3 in amino acids: CASSVDMQVNTEAFF. The DNA of the CDR3 is TGTGCCAGCAGCGTAGACATGCAGGTGAACACTGAAGCTTTCTTT.

The J gene is TRBJ2-7, the V gene TRBV6-1; TRBD1 matches at 9 bases. V gave up 7 bases and J gave up 1 base; unmatched junction bases: 8. This CDR3 spans 15 amino acids. The V gene's germline CDR1 is MNHNS and CDR2 SASEGT. The CDR3 bases are TGTGCCAGCACCCTAGCCGGGACAGGGTCCTACGAGCAGTACTTC. Protein: CASTLAGTGSYEQYF.

The rearrangement joins TRBV27 to TRBJ2-1; 9 bases line up with TRBD2. The CDR3 is made up of 21 amino acids. Germline trimming cut 7 bases from V and 6 bases from J; bases unmatched to any gene: 28. Per germline, CDR1 MNHEY and CDR2 SMNVEV (reference sequence). The CDR3 sequence is CASTPTPALAGKNMGLNEQFF. As DNA, the CDR3 is TGTGCCAGCACCCCGACCCCGGCTCTAGCGGGAAAAAATATGGGTCTCAATGAGCAGTTCTTC.

The V call is TRBV29-1, the J call TRBJ2-4; 8 nucleotides match TRBD1. The CDR3 is made up of 18 amino acids. V lost 2 bases and J lost 2; bases outside the gene matches: 14. The V gene's germline CDR1 is SQVTM and CDR2 ANQGSEA. The CDR3 here is CSVERAGGVFSTKNIQYF. The CDR3 bases are TGCAGCGTTGAAAGGGCAGGGGGCGTTTTTTCGACCAAAAACATTCAGTACTTC.

The chain links TRBV6-5 to TRBJ1-5, with D possibly being TRBD1 (6 bases). CDR3 length equals 14 residues. Germline assignment: CDR1 MNHEY and CDR2 SVGAGI. With 5 bases removed from V and 9 bases from J, the gap between germline ends came to 17 bases. As DNA, the CDR3 is TGTGCCAGCAGTCCCCACCGGGAGGGGGGGCCCCAGCATTTT. This sequence encodes CASSPHREGGPQHF.

The rearrangement joins TRBV2 to TRBJ2-7; D is possibly TRBD2 (5 bases). V lost 2 bases and J 5 bases, leaving 22 bases between the germline ends. The CDR3 is 17 amino acids. CDR1 is SNHLY and CDR2 is FYNNEI in the germline V gene. The CDR3 here is CASSETLRRPGRDEQYF. The DNA of the CDR3 is TGTGCCAGCAGTGAAACACTTCGGAGGCCGGGAAGGGACGAGCAGTACTTC.

This clone was picked up a small number of times. V usage is TRBV29-1 and J usage is TRBJ2-5, with D possibly matching TRBD2 (6 bases). Germline CDR1 reads SQVTM; CDR2 reads ANQGSEA. The CDR3 has 13 amino acids. Trimming took off 3 bases at V and 2 bases at J, with 10 bases between the two ends. CDR3 in amino acids: CSVDLGLQETQYF. The DNA of the CDR3 is TGCAGCGTTGATCTGGGACTGCAAGAGACCCAGTACTTC.

The chain employs TRBV21-1 and TRBJ2-5; TRBD2, the D gene given by the table, was not confirmed from the DNA. TRBV21-1 is described as a pseudogene. The CDR3 contains 14 residues. The CDR3 DNA follows: TGTGCCAGCAGCAAAGGGATCGGGGGAGAGACCCAGTACTTC. It codes for CASSKGIGGETQYF.

The gene calls are TRBV5-1 and TRBJ2-3; 11 bases are a match to TRBD2. The CDR3 spans 17 residues. Germline CDR1 reads SGHRS; CDR2 reads YFSETQ. Germline trimming cut 0 bases from V and 3 bases from J; bases unmatched to any gene: 6. CDR3 region: CASSLGLLAGVTDTQYF. CDR3 coding DNA: TGCGCCAGCAGCTTGGGACTACTAGCGGGAGTTACAGATACGCAGTATTTT.

This clone has just a few counts. The V gene is TRBV28, the J gene TRBJ1-3; a weak D match, TRBD1 (6 bases). Germline CDR1 and CDR2: MDHEN and SYDVKM. V gave up 4 bases and J gave up 3 bases, with 16 bases separating them. This CDR3 region has 16 residues. CDR3 protein: CASSSPGGLGGNTIYF. CDR3 DNA sequence: TGTGCCAGCAGTTCTCCCGGGGGGCTCGGTGGAAACACCATATATTTT.

This clone appeared a few times. This chain connects TRBV10-3 to TRBJ2-7, with 10 bases lining up with TRBD2. CDR3 size: 14 residues. With 6 bases clipped from V and 2 bases from J, the junction kept 4 bases outside the gene matches. Germline lookup yields CDR1 ENHRY and CDR2 SYGVKD. The CDR3 sequence: CAIRGLAAAYEQYF. In DNA form, the CDR3 reads TGTGCCATCAGAGGACTAGCGGCCGCCTACGAGCAGTACTTC.

CDR3 sequence (DNA): TGTGCCAGCAGCCCAGGGCGGGGGAGAGGCACAGATACGCAGTATTTT. Its translation is CASSPGRGRGTDTQYF. This chain uses TRBV7-3 with TRBJ2-3; 7 bases line up with TRBD2. The CDR3 is 16 residues long. The trim removed 5 bases at V and 1 base at J, leaving 9 bases unmatched. The germline gives CDR1 SGHTA, CDR2 FQGTGA.

The gene calls are TRBV30 and TRBJ2-3; TRBD1 matches 10 bases. The ends lost 0 bases at V and 2 bases at J; junction bases unmatched: 17. CDR1 and CDR2 from the germline V gene are GTSNPN and SVGIG (reference sequence). There are 20 residues in the CDR3. CDR3 coding DNA: TGTGCCTGGAGTGTAATGCTAATAGGGGGCGACAGGGGGCTCACAGATACGCAGTATTTT. Translated: CAWSVMLIGGDRGLTDTQYF.

DNA of the CDR3: TGTGCCAGCAGTGAGGCCCAGCGGACTGAAGCTTTCTTT. It codes for CASSEAQRTEAFF. This rearrangement joins TRBV25-1 to TRBJ1-1, with D unclear. V lost 3 bases and J lost 5, with 10 bases in between. This CDR3 contains 13 residues. From germline, CDR1 is MGHDK and CDR2 SYGVNS.

This clone was recorded only once. The V gene is TRBV6-4, the J gene TRBJ2-1; 8 nucleotides match TRBD2. There are 13 residues in the CDR3. The J segment lost 4 bases and the V segment lost 7 bases, leaving 3 bases of the junction unmatched. The germline CDR1 and CDR2 sequences are MRHNA and SNTAGT. The CDR3 DNA reads TGTGCCAGCAAAGCGGGGGAATACAATGAGCAGTTCTTC. Protein product: CASKAGEYNEQFF.

This clone was seen only a few times. The V call is TRBV18, the J call TRBJ2-2, with a weak D call TRBD1 (6 bases). This CDR3 has 16 amino acids. The V end was cut by 6 bases, the J end by 6 bases, with 20 bases between. Germline V gene sequence: CDR1 KGHSH, CDR2 LQKENI. The CDR3 sequence is CASSLNQDSTAGELFF. The CDR3 DNA is TGTGCCAGCTCGCTTAACCAGGACAGCACTGCCGGGGAGCTGTTTTTT.

The chain carries TRBV19 and TRBJ2-1; D is unresolved. In germline, CDR1 is LNHDA, CDR2 SQIVND (reference sequence). The germline V and J ends were trimmed by 5 bases and 1 base, with 9 bases remaining between them. The length of the CDR3 is 14 residues. The CDR3 DNA sequence: TGTGCCAGTAGTGACTTTGGGTCCTACAATGAGCAGTTCTTC. Amino acid sequence: CASSDFGSYNEQFF.

The rearrangement uses TRBV4-1 and TRBJ2-3, with D maybe TRBD1 (6 bases). The ends were cut back, 6 bases at V and 3 bases at J, with 10 bases in the middle. The CDR3 runs 13 residues. Germline CDR1 is MGHRA and CDR2 is YSYEKL. The CDR3 region has the DNA TGCGCCAGCAGTTACAGGGAAACAGATACGCAGTATTTT. Translating it yields CASSYRETDTQYF.

The gene calls are TRBV5-4 and TRBJ2-1; TRBD1 is a possible D gene (6 bases). Trimming left V 0 bases short and J 7 bases short, with 14 bases between. CDR3 size: 15 residues. Germline V gene lookup returns CDR1 SGHNT and CDR2 YYREEE (reference sequence). The CDR3 reads CASSLVTGGGNEQFF. CDR3 coding DNA: TGTGCCAGCAGCTTGGTAACTGGGGGCGGGAATGAGCAGTTCTTC. Combining the CDR3 with reference TRBV5-4 and TRBJ2-1 gives the whole variable domain ETGVTQSPTHLIKTRGQQVTLRCSSQSGHNTVSWYQQALGQGPQFIFQYYREEENGRGNFPPRFSGLQFPNYSSELNVNALELDDSALYLCASSLVTGGGNEQFFGPGTRLTVL.

The chain has TRBV6-5 and TRBJ2-5; no clear D. Germline assignment: CDR1 MNHEY and CDR2 SVGAGI. This CDR3 comprises 11 residues. V lost 8 bases and J 0 bases, leaving 4 bases between the germline ends. The CDR3 protein is CASSYQETQYF. The CDR3 DNA sequence: TGTGCCAGCTCATACCAAGAGACCCAGTACTTC.

This CDR3 reads CASSFGDPYEQYF. Here the CDR3 DNA reads TGTGCCAGCAGTTTTGGAGATCCCTACGAGCAGTACTTC. The chain has TRBV28 and TRBJ2-7; no firm D call. The CDR3 runs to 13 residues. CDR1 is MDHEN, CDR2 SYDVKM, per germline. V lost 3 bases and J 2 bases, leaving 8 bases between the germline ends.

CDR3 coding DNA: TGTGCCAGTCGACAGGGGCCTAGCGGGGGGTCGCAGTATTTT. As protein: CASRQGPSGGSQYF. V usage is TRBV19 and J usage is TRBJ2-3, with TRBD2 matching 11 bases. Per the germline V gene, CDR1 is LNHDA and CDR2 is SQIVND (reference sequence). The CDR3 sequence is 14 residues long. With 8 bases clipped from V and 10 bases from J, the junction kept 11 bases outside the gene matches.

J is TRBJ1-5 and V is TRBV7-9; D is unresolved. Germline V gene sequence: CDR1 SEHNR, CDR2 FQNEAQ (reference sequence). V lost 2 bases and J lost 5, with 7 bases in between. CDR3 length equals 13 residues. The DNA of the CDR3 is TGTGCCAGCAGCTTATCTCCAGATCAGCCCCAGCATTTT. Its protein is CASSLSPDQPQHF.

The gene calls are TRBV4-1 and TRBJ2-2; D unclear. The CDR3 sequence is 16 residues long. Trimming removed 2 bases at V and 7 bases at J, with 17 bases between. CDR1 and CDR2 from the germline V gene are MGHRA and YSYEKL. The CDR3 spells CASSQFGPIGGGELFF. DNA for the CDR3: TGCGCCAGCAGCCAATTTGGTCCTATCGGTGGCGGGGAGCTGTTTTTT.

This clone is a singleton in its sample. V gene TRBV5-4 combines with J gene TRBJ2-5, with D possibly being TRBD2 (6 bases). V was clipped by 3 bases and J by 5 bases, with 20 bases between them. Germline lookup yields CDR1 SGHNT and CDR2 YYREEE (reference sequence). The CDR3 is made up of 16 amino acids. The CDR3 nucleotides are TGTGCCAGCAGCTCTTATCAGGCGGGATCGTCGGAGACCCAGTACTTC. Translation: CASSSYQAGSSETQYF. Together with reference TRBV5-4 and TRBJ2-5, the CDR3 gives the full variable domain: ETGVTQSPTHLIKTRGQQVTLRCSSQSGHNTVSWYQQALGQGPQFIFQYYREEENGRGNFPPRFSGLQFPNYSSELNVNALELDDSALYLCASSSYQAGSSETQYFGPGTRLLVL.

This chain connects TRBV19 to TRBJ1-5; D ambiguous. Germline-derived CDR1 and CDR2 are LNHDA and SQIVND (reference sequence). V lost 5 bases to trimming and J lost 3 bases, with 14 bases between them. This CDR3 is built from 15 residues. In nucleotides, the CDR3 is TGTGCCAGTAGTTCCTTAATAGAATACAATCAGCCCCAGCATTTT. This sequence encodes CASSSLIEYNQPQHF.

CDR3 DNA: TGTGCCAGCAGTTTGGGGCAGGGCCTTATTGGTGAGCAGTTCTTC. Residues: CASSLGQGLIGEQFF. This chain uses TRBV28 with TRBJ2-1; the D gene is possibly TRBD1 (5 bases). Germline assignment: CDR1 MDHEN and CDR2 SYDVKM. Between the trimmed V and J ends, which lost 3 bases and 9 bases, there was a span of 18 bases. The CDR3 loop spans 15 amino acids.

This chain uses TRBV10-1 with TRBJ2-3; 10 nucleotides align to TRBD2. From germline, CDR1 is WNHNN and CDR2 SYGVQD (reference sequence). The CDR3 has 17 residues. Trimming removed 4 bases from V and 3 bases from J; junction bases left unmatched: 10. The CDR3 coding sequence is TGCGCCAGCAGTGTGCTCCCCGGGACTAGCGAAACAGATACGCAGTATTTT. It codes for CASSVLPGTSETDTQYF.

The rearrangement links TRBV6-6 to TRBJ1-4; possible D gene TRBD1, 5 bases. V lost 3 bases and J lost 8, with 13 bases in between. This CDR3 region has 14 residues. Germline V CDR1 and CDR2: MNHNY, SVGAGI (reference sequence). The DNA for the CDR3 is TGTGCCAGCAGTTATGGTGTTAGGGGCGAAAAACTGTTTTTT. As protein: CASSYGVRGEKLFF.